The clone carrying this TCR beta chain occurred a few times. Its antigen is undetermined. This sample stems from a study of cytomegalovirus exposure and HLA in healthy donors. Study in general: Out of 150 million to 200 million T cells, an earlier analysis found about 100 million unique TCR beta sequences in total. Overall study results and limits: In a later analysis, specific HLA alleles were associated with over 15,000 TCR beta sequences at a 0.05 false discovery rate.

Per germline, CDR1 MDHEN and CDR2 SYDVKM. The CDR3 extends over 16 amino acids. V was clipped by 4 bases and J by 5 bases; unmatched bases: 9. The primer mix had 60 Vbeta and 13 Jbeta primers. TCRdb's copy holds only in-frame clones and misses some; the assay was immunoSEQ multiplex PCR. Counted here are 150,000 to 200,000 clones, roughly four fifths occurring once; the ten biggest clones make up around 9%. The clonotype was recovered from a male donor in good health and CMV-seropositive. Sequences were obtained from PBMCs. The chain joins TRBV28 to TRBJ2-3; 10 bases match TRBD1. The CDR3 sequence is CASSYSGTGAGDTQYF. In nucleotides, the CDR3 is TGTGCCAGCAGTTACTCCGGGACAGGGGCCGGAGATACGCAGTATTTT.